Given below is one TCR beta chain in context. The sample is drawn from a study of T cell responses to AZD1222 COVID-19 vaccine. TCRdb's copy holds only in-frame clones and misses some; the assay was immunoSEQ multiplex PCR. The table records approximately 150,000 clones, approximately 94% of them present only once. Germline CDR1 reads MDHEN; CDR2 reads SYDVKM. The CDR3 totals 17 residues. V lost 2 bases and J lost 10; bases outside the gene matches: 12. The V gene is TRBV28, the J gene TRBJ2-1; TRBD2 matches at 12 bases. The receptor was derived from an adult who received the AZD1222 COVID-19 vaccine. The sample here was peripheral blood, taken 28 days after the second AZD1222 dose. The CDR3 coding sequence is TGTGCCAGCAGTTTACCCCCACCTAGGACTAGCGGGGCAGAGCAGTTCTTC. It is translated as CASSLPPPRTSGAEQFF.